These 15 T cell receptor beta chains were all obtained from the same sample, sequenced in a study of control samples from healthy donors and cancer patients. Using immunoSEQ multiplex PCR, the repertoire was profiled, and TCRdb retains in-frame clones only, with some absent. The repertoire holds more than 95,000 clones, with under 90% as singletons. Sequences were obtained from blood. Source of these receptors: a woman between 50 and 59 years old in good health.

The rearrangement links TRBV10-2 to TRBJ1-1; D ambiguous. V dropped 4 bases and J dropped 1 base, with 7 bases sitting between them. From germline, CDR1 is WSHSY and CDR2 SAAADI. This CDR3 is 13 amino acids long. The CDR3, as DNA: TGCGCCAGCAGTGGAATACAGAACACTGAAGCTTTCTTT. This encodes CASSGIQNTEAFF.

The DNA for the CDR3 is TGTGCCAGCAGCGTGGGACAGGGGGCTAATAATTCACCCCTCCACTTT. Translating it yields CASSVGQGANNSPLHF. This chain joins TRBV5-4 and TRBJ1-6, with TRBD1 matching 12 bases. Losses at the gene ends were 4 bases for V and 5 bases for J; bases not matched to a gene: 4. The CDR3 spans 16 residues. CDR1 is SGHNT and CDR2 is YYREEE in the germline V gene (reference sequence).

This clone occurred a few times. The V call is TRBV3-1 (or the pseudogene TRBV3-2), the J call TRBJ2-7; TRBD1 matches 10 bases. The CDR3 totals 16 residues. V shed 3 bases and J 6 bases; nucleotides not matched to a gene: 11. Germline CDR1 LGHDT, CDR2 YNNKEL (reference sequence). The CDR3 DNA reads TGTGCCAGCAGCCAGTACGGACAGGGGGGAATTGGCGAGCAGTACTTC. It codes for CASSQYGQGGIGEQYF.

The chain recombines TRBV19 with TRBJ1-2; weak D call: TRBD1 (5 bases). Germline V gives CDR1 LNHDA, CDR2 SQIVND (reference sequence). The V gene lost 6 bases and the J gene lost 2 bases, with 19 bases spanning the gap. CDR3 length: 16 amino acids. The CDR3 DNA follows: TGTGCCAGTAGCCCTTACGGAGGGACGAGCAACTATGGCTACACCTTC. Residues: CASSPYGGTSNYGYTF.

The chain uses TRBV7-9 and TRBJ2-5; 12 nucleotides agree with TRBD1. Trimming at V came to 5 bases and at J to 5 bases, leaving 9 bases not matched to a gene. The CDR3 sequence is 16 residues long. Germline CDR1 SEHNR, CDR2 FQNEAQ (reference sequence). This CDR3 is CASSRPGTGGIETQYF. DNA of the CDR3: TGTGCCAGCAGCCGACCTGGGACAGGGGGCATCGAGACCCAGTACTTC. The full variable domain, in which reference TRBV7-9 and TRBJ2-5 provide the parts outside the CDR3, is DTGVSQNPRHKITKRGQNVTFRCDPISEHNRLYWYRQTLGQGPEFLTYFQNEAQLEKSRLLSDRFSAERPKGSFSTLEIQRTEQGDSAMYLCASSRPGTGGIETQYFGPGTRLLVL.

This rearrangement joins TRBV11-1 to TRBJ2-1, with TRBD2 matching 15 bases. V trimming: 0 bases; J trimming: 11 bases; junction bases outside the gene matches: 5. The CDR3 is made up of 16 amino acids. Germline CDR1 is SGHAT and CDR2 is FQDESV (reference sequence). Written as DNA, the CDR3 is TGTGCCAGCAGCTTAGCCCCGGGGACTAGCGGGGGGAAGCAGTTCTTC. Translating gives CASSLAPGTSGGKQFF.

V usage is TRBV5-4 and J usage is TRBJ1-2; unclear D gene. The CDR3 spans 14 residues. V dropped 0 bases and J dropped 2 bases, with 8 bases sitting between them. Germline-derived CDR1 and CDR2 are SGHNT and YYREEE (reference sequence). Written as DNA, the CDR3 is TGTGCCAGCAGCTTGGCGACGTCAAACTATGGCTACACCTTC. This sequence encodes CASSLATSNYGYTF.

DNA for the CDR3: TGTGCCAGCAGCACCAGCGGGGACAGTAATGAAAAACTGTTTTTT. Its protein is CASSTSGDSNEKLFF. This chain connects TRBV7-8 to TRBJ1-4; the match to TRBD1 covers 7 bases. CDR3 length: 15 amino acids. Germline-derived CDR1 and CDR2 are SGHVS and FQNEAQ. V dropped 5 bases and J dropped 4; count of bases not matched to a gene: 7.

This clone was observed once. The same CDR3 arises from other DNA sequences in this sample as well. This sequence joins TRBV4-3 and TRBJ2-5; D perhaps matches TRBD1 (5 bases). CDR1 and CDR2 (germline): LGHNA, YSLEER. The CDR3 has 14 residues. V shed 1 base and J shed 2 bases, with 8 bases lying between them. The CDR3 sequence is CASSQGTRQETQYF. The CDR3 region has the DNA TGCGCCAGCAGCCAAGGGACACGGCAAGAGACCCAGTACTTC.

This chain joins TRBV9 and TRBJ2-7; the D gene is possibly TRBD2 (6 bases). V dropped 7 bases and J dropped 5 bases, with 22 bases sitting between them. Germline V gene sequence: CDR1 SGDLS, CDR2 YYNGEE. CDR3 length: 15 amino acids. The CDR3 loop is CASSGAGAPANEQYF. DNA for the CDR3: TGTGCCAGCTCGGGAGCCGGCGCCCCCGCAAACGAGCAGTACTTC.

A single count supports this clone. The V and J genes are TRBV28 and TRBJ2-1; no definite D call. The ends were cut back, 1 base at V and 7 bases at J, with 5 bases in the middle. Germline loops: CDR1 MDHEN, CDR2 SYDVKM. There are 12 residues in the CDR3. This chain's CDR3 is CASSLYDNEQFF. The CDR3 DNA reads as TGTGCCAGCAGTTTATACGATAATGAGCAGTTCTTC.

The rearrangement uses TRBV19 and TRBJ2-2, with D maybe TRBD2 (6 bases). CDR3 length: 15 residues. V was pared by 3 bases and J by 0 bases, with 8 bases between. Germline lookup yields CDR1 LNHDA and CDR2 SQIVND (reference sequence). The chain's CDR3 is CASSMSGANTGELFF. The CDR3, as DNA: TGTGCCAGTAGTATGTCGGGGGCGAACACCGGGGAGCTGTTTTTT.

V and J are TRBV7-2 and TRBJ2-3, with 8 bases matching TRBD2. CDR1 is SGHTA and CDR2 is FQGNSA in the germline V gene. The CDR3 length is 14 residues. V lost 4 bases, J lost 8 bases, and 8 bases stayed unmatched. The CDR3 protein is CASSSKDGRVTQYF. In DNA, the CDR3 is TGTGCCAGCAGCTCTAAAGACGGGAGGGTTACGCAGTATTTT.

The CDR3 region is CASSITQGLNTEAFF. Written as DNA, the CDR3 is TGTGCCAGTAGTATAACGCAGGGACTGAACACTGAAGCTTTCTTT. The chain combines TRBV19 with TRBJ1-1; D may be TRBD1 (5 bases). The CDR3 covers 15 residues. Trimming shortened V by 2 bases and J by 0 bases, and 10 bases separated the two germline ends. Looked up from germline, CDR1 is LNHDA and CDR2 is SQIVND (reference sequence).

This rearrangement joins TRBV3-1 (or the pseudogene TRBV3-2) to TRBJ1-1; maybe TRBD1 (5 bases). The V end was cut by 3 bases, the J end by 4 bases, with 12 bases between. CDR3 length: 14 amino acids. Per germline, CDR1 LGHDT and CDR2 YNNKEL (reference sequence). The CDR3 sequence is CASSHGMGGTEAFF. CDR3 DNA sequence: TGTGCCAGCAGCCACGGGATGGGGGGCACTGAAGCTTTCTTT.